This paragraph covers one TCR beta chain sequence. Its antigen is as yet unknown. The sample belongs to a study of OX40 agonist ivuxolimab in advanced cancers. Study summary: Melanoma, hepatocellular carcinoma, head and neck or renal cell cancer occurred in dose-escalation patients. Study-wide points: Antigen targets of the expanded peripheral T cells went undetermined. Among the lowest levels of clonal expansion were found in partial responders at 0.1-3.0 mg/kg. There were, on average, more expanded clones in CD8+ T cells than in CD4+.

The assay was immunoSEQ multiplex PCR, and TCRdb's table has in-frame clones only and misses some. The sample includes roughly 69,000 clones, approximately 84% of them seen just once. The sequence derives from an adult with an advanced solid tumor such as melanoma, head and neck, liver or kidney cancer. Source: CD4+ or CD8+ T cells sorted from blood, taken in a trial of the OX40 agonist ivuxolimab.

The CDR3 nucleotides read TGTGCCAGCAGCGCCTCCGGGGGAGATACGCAGTATTTT. It yields the protein CASSASGGDTQYF. The V and J genes are TRBV9 and TRBJ2-3; D possibly corresponds to TRBD2 (6 bases). The length of the CDR3 is 13 residues. Germline V lookup: CDR1 SGDLS, CDR2 YYNGEE. The V end lost 3 bases, the J end lost 5 bases, and 10 bases lay between the germline ends.